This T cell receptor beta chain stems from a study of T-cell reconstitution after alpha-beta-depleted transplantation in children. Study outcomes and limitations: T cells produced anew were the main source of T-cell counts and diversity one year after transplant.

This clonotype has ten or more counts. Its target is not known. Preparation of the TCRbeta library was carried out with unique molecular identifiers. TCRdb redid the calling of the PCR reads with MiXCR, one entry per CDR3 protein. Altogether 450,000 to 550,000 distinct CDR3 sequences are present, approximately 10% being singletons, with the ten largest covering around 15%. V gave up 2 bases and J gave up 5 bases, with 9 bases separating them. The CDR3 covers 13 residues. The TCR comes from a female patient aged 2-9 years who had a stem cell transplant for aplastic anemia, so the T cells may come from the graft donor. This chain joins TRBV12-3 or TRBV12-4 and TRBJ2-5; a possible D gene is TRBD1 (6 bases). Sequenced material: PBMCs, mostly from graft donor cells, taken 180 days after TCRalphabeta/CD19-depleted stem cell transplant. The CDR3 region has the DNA TGTGCCAGCAGTTTAAGACAGGCGGAGACCCAGTACTTC. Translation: CASSLRQAETQYF.